Detailed here is one T cell receptor (beta chain). The target antigen is unknown. Sequence at one end of the junction differs from germline and may be a read error. Looked up from germline, CDR1 is MNHNY and CDR2 is SVGAGI (reference sequence). The CDR3 covers 15 residues. The data were taken from a study of blood T cells in healthy people across ages. Alongside a J-beta primer mix, a sample-barcoded 5' primer served in a second PCR lasting about 7 to 11 cycles. TCRdb fed the 5' RACE reads into MiXCR, producing one record per CDR3 protein. The sample has 350,000 to 450,000 distinct CDR3 sequences, approximately 47% seen once. Findings of the study overall: Diversity was higher, and naive CD4+ cells more numerous, in long-lived donors than in aged donors. TCR beta diversity was tightly associated with the proportion of naive T cells.

Extraction yielded at least 6 micrograms of total RNA per sample. The sample taken for sequencing was blood. This TCR came from a man aged 55-75 years in good health. The chain has TRBV6-6 and TRBJ2-1; D may correspond to TRBD1 or TRBD2 (5 bases each). CDR3: CASSPTGQNYNEQFF. DNA for the CDR3: TGTGCCAGCAGCCCCACGGGGCAAAACTACAACGAGCAGTTCTTC.